This is a list of T cell receptor beta chains from one sample in a study of blood T cell repertoires in COVID-19. Clones were read by immunoSEQ multiplex PCR, and TCRdb kept only the in-frame ones, dropping some. The repertoire holds about 83,000 clones, with around 84% as singletons. The specimen sequenced was peripheral blood. The origin of the receptors is an elderly woman in a cohort sampled during active or convalescent COVID-19. Both conserved end residues are part of each CDR3. D genes are given only for firm matches. The listing skips clone size in some rows; elsewhere it reads once, few, many or a size class.

clone size	V gene	J gene	D gene	CDR3 DNA	CDR3 protein
NA	TRBV27	TRBJ2-3	NA	TGTGCCAGCAGTTCCCCCAGGGGACGCGGCACAGATACGCAGTATTTT	CASSSPRGRGTDTQYF
NA	TRBV30	TRBJ2-6	TRBD1	TGTGCCTGGAGGTCCCGGGACAGTTATCTCTCTGGGGCCAACGTCCTGACTTTC	CAWRSRDSYLSGANVLTF
NA	TRBV19	TRBJ1-3	NA	TGTGCCAGCCGGTTCGGCAGGGATTATACCCACTCTGGAAACACCATATATTTT	CASRFGRDYTHSGNTIYF
NA	TRBV5-1	TRBJ2-1	NA	TGCGCCAGCAGCTTGGAAGCAGGGCTACTTCTCAATGAGCAGTTCTTC	CASSLEAGLLLNEQFF
few	TRBV7-3	TRBJ2-1	NA	TGTGCCAGCAGCCCGTCGGGGGTGGGGGTATACAATGAGCAGTTCTTC	CASSPSGVGVYNEQFF
NA	TRBV2	TRBJ1-1	NA	TGTGCCAGCAGAGAGGGGGGGCCCACTGAAGCTTTCTTT	CASREGGPTEAFF
NA	TRBV29-1	TRBJ2-3	TRBD2	TGCAGCGCTCGGACGGGTAGCGGGGACACAGATACGCAGTATTTT	CSARTGSGDTDTQYF
NA	TRBV5-1	TRBJ2-1	TRBD2	TGCGCCAGCAACCTGGCTAGCGGTTGGACCAATGAGCAGTTCTTC	CASNLASGWTNEQFF
NA	TRBV5-1	TRBJ2-2	TRBD2	TGCGCCAGCAGCCGTCTTTTAGCGGGAGGGCCGGGAACCGGGGAGCTGTTTTTT	CASSRLLAGGPGTGELFF
NA	TRBV19	TRBJ2-4	TRBD1	TGTGCCAGTAGTAGGACCGGACAGGGGTTGGGCAAAAACATTCAGTACTTC	CASSRTGQGLGKNIQYF
NA	TRBV7-9	TRBJ1-1	TRBD1	TGTGCCAGCAGCTCATCCGGGACAGGGGGCCCGATCACTGAAGCTTTCTTT	CASSSSGTGGPITEAFF
NA	TRBV28	TRBJ2-3	NA	TGTGCCAGCAGTCCCGCGGGACAGTCCACAGATACGCAGTATTTT	CASSPAGQSTDTQYF
NA	TRBV30	TRBJ1-3	NA	TGTGCCTGGAGCGACAGAAACACCATATATTTT	CAWSDRNTIYF
NA	TRBV27	TRBJ1-4	NA	TGTGCCAGCAGTTTCGGGAGGTCTAATGAAAAACTGTTTTTT	CASSFGRSNEKLFF
NA	TRBV19	TRBJ1-5	NA	TGTGCCAGTAGTAGTCTTGATCAGCCCCAGCATTTT	CASSSLDQPQHF
NA	TRBV28	TRBJ1-4	NA	TGTGCCAGCAGGCCCGGGGGAGGTGGTGAAAAACTGTTTTTT	CASRPGGGGEKLFF
NA	TRBV18	TRBJ1-4	NA	TGTGCCAGCTCACCATCCGGGGGGCGGCATAATGAAAAACTGTTTTTT	CASSPSGGRHNEKLFF
NA	TRBV5-6	TRBJ1-6	TRBD1	TGTGCCAGCAGCCCCGGGGACAGGGGGCTTTCACCCCTCCACTTT	CASSPGDRGLSPLHF
once	TRBV11-3	TRBJ1-2	TRBD1	TGTGCCAGCAGCCGGACAGGGAACTATGGCTACACCTTC	CASSRTGNYGYTF
once	TRBV5-1	TRBJ2-7	NA	TGCGCCAGCAGCTTTCGGGAGCAGGGTGGGTACGAGCAGTACTTC	CASSFREQGGYEQYF
NA	TRBV5-5	TRBJ2-3	TRBD2	TGTGCCAGCAGCTTCCCCCCTAGCGGGAGCAGTGATACGCAGTATTTT	CASSFPPSGSSDTQYF
few	TRBV5-1	TRBJ1-4	NA	TGCGCCAGCAGCCTACGGGAAATGTCACCCTCGGGGGAAAAACTGTTTTTT	CASSLREMSPSGEKLFF
once	TRBV11-2	TRBJ2-1	NA	TGTGCCAGCAGCCAGCAGAGGGGGGGGACCTACAATGAGCAGTTCTTC	CASSQQRGGTYNEQFF
NA	TRBV6-5	TRBJ1-1	NA	TGTGCCAGCAGTCCATCCCAGTACACTGAAGCTTTCTTT	CASSPSQYTEAFF
NA	TRBV27	TRBJ2-2	TRBD1	TGTGCCAGCAGTCGACAGGGGACGAACACCGGGGAGCTGTTTTTT	CASSRQGTNTGELFF
NA	TRBV18	TRBJ2-3	NA	TGTGCCAGCTCATATGCAGATACGCAGTATTTT	CASSYADTQYF
few	TRBV11-3	TRBJ2-4	NA	TGTGCCAGCAGCTTAAACAGGGCAGCGAACATTCAGTACTTC	CASSLNRAANIQYF
NA	TRBV28	TRBJ1-4	NA	TGTGCCAGCAACCCGAGCGATGTTAATGAAAAACTGTTTTTT	CASNPSDVNEKLFF
NA	TRBV28	TRBJ2-4	NA	TGTGCCAGCAGTTATCTCAGACAAGCCAAAAACATTCAGTACTTC	CASSYLRQAKNIQYF
NA	TRBV15	TRBJ1-5	TRBD1	TGTGCCACCAGCCCCCCTCGGGGACAGGGGTCCGCTAGCAATCAGCCCCAGCATTTT	CATSPPRGQGSASNQPQHF
NA	TRBV7-9	TRBJ1-4	NA	TGTGCCAGCAGCCCCCTCCAGGGAGGAGAGACTAATGAAAAACTGTTTTTT	CASSPLQGGETNEKLFF
NA	TRBV4-1	TRBJ2-1	TRBD2	TGCGCCAGCAGCCAAGATCGATACCAACTAGCGGGAGGGCCCTCTTTGTTCTTC	CASSQDRYQLAGGPSLFF
few	TRBV7-2	TRBJ1-1	NA	TGTGCCAGCAGCTTATCGCACAGCTACACTGAAGCTTTCTTT	CASSLSHSYTEAFF
NA	TRBV24-1	TRBJ2-1	TRBD2	TGTGCCACCAGTGATTCAATAGGGACTACGAGAGTCAATGAGCAGTTCTTC	CATSDSIGTTRVNEQFF
NA	TRBV21-1	TRBJ1-1	NA	TGTGCCAGCAGCAAAGTCGGTGGGGCCCATATGAACACTGAAGCTTTCTTT	CASSKVGGAHMNTEAFF
NA	TRBV6-5	TRBJ1-1	TRBD1	TGTGCCAGCAGATACAGGGGAATCGACACTGAAGCTTTCTTT	CASRYRGIDTEAFF
NA	TRBV18	TRBJ1-5	NA	TGTGCCAGCTCACCAAACAGCCCGTACAATCAGCCCCAGCATTTT	CASSPNSPYNQPQHF
NA	TRBV25-1	TRBJ2-1	NA	TGTGCCAGCGGGGCCTTCTACAATGAGCAGTTCTTC	CASGAFYNEQFF
few	TRBV30	TRBJ1-2	TRBD1	TGTGCCTGTCCACGAGACAGGGCGGCTAACTATGGCTACACCTTC	CACPRDRAANYGYTF
once	TRBV24-1	TRBJ2-1	NA	TGTGCCACCAAGGGGGGGGCTACGGACAATGAGCAGTTCTTC	CATKGGATDNEQFF
NA	TRBV19	TRBJ2-7	NA	TGTGCCAGTAGGGATCTCGACGGGTCGGGGGAGCAGTACTTC	CASRDLDGSGEQYF